Listed here are 32 T cell receptor beta chains from one sample, sequenced in a study of shared clonotypes between healthy human individuals. Here immunoSEQ multiplex PCR was the method, and the copy in TCRdb shows in-frame clones only, minus some. The sample includes more than 2,000,000 clones, approximately 95% of them seen just once. The specimen sequenced was naive CD4+ T cells from PBMCs. Subset defined: CD45RA+ positively selected. These receptors were obtained from a man in his late teens or twenties in good health. Some clones in this sample may be carry-over from other donors' samples.

This clone was detected once. This chain links TRBV27 with TRBJ1-5; D possibly corresponds to TRBD1 (5 bases). CDR3 size: 15 residues. CDR1 and CDR2 from the germline V gene are MNHEY and SMNVEV (reference sequence). Trimming pared 6 bases from V and 1 base from J, leaving 13 bases between. DNA of the CDR3: TGTGCCAGCAGAGATCGGACACTCAGCAATCAGCCCCAGCATTTT. Its protein is CASRDRTLSNQPQHF.

The V gene is TRBV5-1, the J gene TRBJ1-4, with TRBD1 matching over 7 bases. With 6 bases clipped from V and 3 bases from J, the junction kept 11 bases outside the gene matches. From germline, CDR1 is SGHRS and CDR2 YFSETQ. The CDR3 runs to 16 residues. DNA of the CDR3: TGCGCCAGCACTCGAAACGGAGGGGGCTCTAATGAAAAACTGTTTTTT. This codes for CASTRNGGGSNEKLFF.

The V call is TRBV7-9, the J call TRBJ2-5; either TRBD1 or TRBD2 may fit D (5 bases each). Germline CDR1 and CDR2: SEHNR and FQNEAQ (reference sequence). This CDR3 spans 15 amino acids. Trimming cost V 1 base and J 5 bases, with 14 bases left between them. The CDR3 sequence: CASSLGPGLGETQYF. The CDR3 DNA sequence: TGTGCCAGCAGCTTAGGACCGGGGCTCGGGGAGACCCAGTACTTC. Full variable domain (rest looked up from reference TRBV7-9 and TRBJ2-5): DTGVSQNPRHKITKRGQNVTFRCDPISEHNRLYWYRQTLGQGPEFLTYFQNEAQLEKSRLLSDRFSAERPKGSFSTLEIQRTEQGDSAMYLCASSLGPGLGETQYFGPGTRLLVL.

The chain is built from TRBV5-1 and TRBJ2-1; D possibly corresponds to TRBD2 (5 bases). The CDR3 spans 15 residues. Looked up from germline, CDR1 is SGHRS and CDR2 is YFSETQ. V lost 4 bases and J lost 2, with 13 bases in between. CDR3 amino acids: CASSRTQRTYNEQFF. The DNA of the CDR3 is TGCGCCAGCAGCCGGACCCAGCGGACCTACAATGAGCAGTTCTTC.

The chain has TRBV19 and TRBJ2-5; D unresolved. Trimming stripped 1 base from V and 5 bases from J, with 8 bases between. This CDR3 region has 13 residues. CDR1 and CDR2 from the germline V gene are LNHDA and SQIVND (reference sequence). The CDR3 region has the DNA TGTGCCAGTAGTATAGTCACCGCGGAGACCCAGTACTTC. Encoded protein: CASSIVTAETQYF.

The V gene is TRBV30, the J gene TRBJ2-5; TRBD1 is a possible D gene (6 bases). The CDR3 extends over 14 amino acids. V dropped 0 bases and J dropped 6 bases, with 14 bases sitting between them. Germline V gives CDR1 GTSNPN, CDR2 SVGIG (reference sequence). CDR3 sequence: CAWSVGQGSKTQYF. The CDR3 DNA sequence: TGTGCCTGGAGTGTTGGGCAGGGGTCAAAGACCCAGTACTTC.

To note about this clone: Other DNA sequences from this sample encode an identical CDR3 as well. The rearrangement uses TRBV2 and TRBJ2-5; maybe TRBD2 (5 bases). Germline CDR1 SNHLY, CDR2 FYNNEI. Deletions cut 7 bases from V and 5 bases from J, with 11 bases between. CDR3 size: 12 residues. In nucleotides, the CDR3 is TGTGCCAGCACCCGGGAAGGGGAGACCCAGTACTTC. It codes for CASTREGETQYF.

The V gene is TRBV4-1, the J gene TRBJ2-2; a weak D match, TRBD1 (6 bases). The CDR3 consists of 17 residues. Germline loops: CDR1 MGHRA, CDR2 YSYEKL. V gave up 5 bases and J gave up 2 bases, with 18 bases separating them. CDR3 nucleotide sequence: TGCGCCAGCAGCGAAAGCCCAGGGGCGGTTAACACCGGGGAGCTGTTTTTT. It encodes CASSESPGAVNTGELFF.

This chain connects TRBV29-1 to TRBJ2-5; D not certain. From germline, CDR1 is SQVTM and CDR2 ANQGSEA. Trimming stripped 3 bases from V and 0 bases from J, with 11 bases between. The CDR3 length is 14 residues. CDR3 in amino acids: CSVDWAAYQETQYF. As DNA, the CDR3 is TGCAGCGTTGACTGGGCAGCGTACCAAGAGACCCAGTACTTC.

V usage is TRBV6-5 and J usage is TRBJ2-1; D may be TRBD1 (6 bases). Germline CDR1 and CDR2: MNHEY and SVGAGI. The CDR3 totals 16 residues. The V and J ends lost 4 bases and 3 bases respectively, with 16 bases between them. The CDR3 spells CASSSSTGHGYNEQFF. CDR3 nucleotides: TGTGCCAGCAGTTCGTCTACGGGACACGGCTACAATGAGCAGTTCTTC.

This rearrangement joins TRBV6-5 to TRBJ2-1; D unclear. Deletions cut 6 bases from V and 9 bases from J, with 12 bases between. The germline V gene encodes CDR1 MNHEY and CDR2 SVGAGI. There are 12 residues in the CDR3. CDR3 nucleotides: TGTGCCAGCAGCCGAACCAACGGTGAGCAGTTCTTC. Encoded protein: CASSRTNGEQFF.

The chain uses TRBV7-6 and TRBJ2-2; 12 nucleotides match TRBD2. The V gene end was trimmed by 4 bases and the J gene end by 4 bases; junction bases not matched to a gene: 4. Germline-derived CDR1 and CDR2 are SGHVS and FNYEAQ. This CDR3 is 16 amino acids long. CDR3 residues: CASSSTSGSSTGELFF. DNA of the CDR3: TGTGCCAGCAGCTCGACTAGCGGGAGTAGCACCGGGGAGCTGTTTTTT.

The V call is TRBV10-1, the J call TRBJ2-3, with 13 bases that match TRBD2. V lost 3 bases, J lost 8 bases, and 11 bases stayed unmatched. Germline V CDR1 and CDR2: WNHNN, SYGVQD (reference sequence). The CDR3 sequence is 17 residues long. CDR3 bases: TGCGCCAGCAGTGATGGGGGGACTAGCGGGGCCGGACGTACGCAGTATTTT. Translation: CASSDGGTSGAGRTQYF.

V and J are TRBV2 and TRBJ1-1; TRBD1 is a possible D gene (6 bases). V was shortened by 9 bases and J by 0 bases, with 11 bases between the two germline ends. This CDR3 contains 13 residues. Looked up from germline, CDR1 is SNHLY and CDR2 is FYNNEI. The CDR3 nucleotides read TGTGCCAGTACGGGACACTTGAACACTGAAGCTTTCTTT. Amino acids: CASTGHLNTEAFF.

This clone is a singleton in its sample. V is TRBV4-1 and J is TRBJ2-1; D ambiguous. Trimming shortened V by 3 bases and J by 0 bases, and 12 bases separated the two germline ends. The germline V gene encodes CDR1 MGHRA and CDR2 YSYEKL. This CDR3 is built from 16 residues. Here the CDR3 DNA reads TGCGCCAGCAGCCAGAAGGGCAGAGGCTCCTACAATGAGCAGTTCTTC. Its protein is CASSQKGRGSYNEQFF.

This clone was observed a handful of times. The gene calls are TRBV18 and TRBJ1-1; 7 nucleotides line up with TRBD1. V gave up 3 bases and J gave up 3 bases; unmatched junction bases: 10. There are 16 residues in the CDR3. CDR1 and CDR2 from the germline V gene are KGHSH and LQKENI. CDR3 in amino acids: CASSPRAGGDHTEAFF. CDR3 DNA sequence: TGTGCCAGCTCACCGCGGGCAGGGGGAGATCACACTGAAGCTTTCTTT. Together with reference TRBV18 and TRBJ1-1, the CDR3 gives the full variable domain: NAGVMQNPRHLVRRRGQEARLRCSPMKGHSHVYWYRQLPEEGLKFMVYLQKENIIDESGMPKERFSAEFPKEGPSILRIQQVVRGDSAAYFCASSPRAGGDHTEAFFGQGTRLTVV.

V is TRBV30 and J is TRBJ2-3; maybe TRBD2 (6 bases). V lost 0 bases and J 4 bases, leaving 11 bases between the germline ends. The CDR3 is made up of 14 amino acids. Looked up from germline, CDR1 is GTSNPN and CDR2 is SVGIG (reference sequence). CDR3 bases: TGTGCCTGGAGTGTGGCGGGGACCCCAGATACGCAGTATTTT. This translates into CAWSVAGTPDTQYF.

This chain links TRBV4-1 with TRBJ2-4; D may correspond to TRBD1 or TRBD2 (5 bases each). Trimming pared 1 base from V and 6 bases from J, leaving 13 bases between. The CDR3 has 15 amino acids. Germline loops: CDR1 MGHRA, CDR2 YSYEKL. CDR3 sequence reads: CASSQGYGTLNIQYF. The CDR3 DNA follows: TGCGCCAGCAGCCAAGGGTATGGGACCCTAAACATTCAGTACTTC.

The rearrangement joins TRBV30 to TRBJ1-1, with D perhaps matching TRBD1 (6 bases). Germline values: CDR1 GTSNPN, CDR2 SVGIG (reference sequence). With 5 bases removed from V and 5 bases from J, the gap between germline ends came to 15 bases. The CDR3 totals 13 residues. CDR3 sequence (DNA): TGTGCCTGGGACAGACGGGGGCGTACTGAAGCTTTCTTT. This sequence encodes CAWDRRGRTEAFF.

CDR3 nucleotides: TGTGCCAGCAGCTTGACTAGCGTACGACAAGAGACCCAGTACTTC. It codes for CASSLTSVRQETQYF. The rearrangement links TRBV7-2 to TRBJ2-5; 8 positions agree with TRBD2. Germline V gene lookup returns CDR1 SGHTA and CDR2 FQGNSA. The CDR3 extends over 15 amino acids. J gave up 2 bases and V 3 bases, and 5 bases lay outside the gene matches. Full variable domain (remainder filled in from reference TRBV7-2 and TRBJ2-5): GAGVSQSPSNKVTEKGKDVELRCDPISGHTALYWYRQSLGQGLEFLIYFQGNSAPDKSGLPSDRFSAERTGGSVSTLTIQRTQQEDSAVYLCASSLTSVRQETQYFGPGTRLLVL.

This chain links TRBV4-1 with TRBJ1-1; possibly TRBD1 for D (5 bases). Trimming shortened V by 3 bases and J by 6 bases, and 17 bases separated the two germline ends. Per germline, CDR1 MGHRA and CDR2 YSYEKL. The length of the CDR3 is 15 residues. The CDR3 is CASSQPPGRGAEAFF. CDR3 DNA: TGCGCCAGCAGCCAGCCGCCAGGGAGAGGGGCTGAAGCTTTCTTT.

The chain carries TRBV7-9 and TRBJ2-2, with no clear D. The V end lost 5 bases, the J end lost 3 bases, and 10 bases lay between the germline ends. In germline, CDR1 is SEHNR, CDR2 FQNEAQ (reference sequence). The CDR3 loop spans 14 amino acids. CDR3 loop: CASSQTRDTGELFF. For the CDR3, the DNA is TGTGCCAGCAGCCAAACGCGAGACACCGGGGAGCTGTTTTTT.

The rearrangement joins TRBV28 to TRBJ1-1; D remains ambiguous. Trimming cost V 3 bases and J 11 bases, with 10 bases left between them. Germline lookup yields CDR1 MDHEN and CDR2 SYDVKM. The length of the CDR3 is 11 residues. The CDR3 is CASSFQGWAFF. In nucleotides, the CDR3 is TGTGCCAGCAGTTTTCAAGGTTGGGCTTTCTTT.

V and J are TRBV6-5 and TRBJ2-2, with D perhaps TRBD1 (6 bases). Germline V lookup: CDR1 MNHEY, CDR2 SVGAGI. There are 15 residues in the CDR3. V gave up 5 bases and J gave up 1 base, with 11 bases separating them. The CDR3 DNA follows: TGTGCCAGCAGTCTTAAGGGACAGAACACCGGGGAGCTGTTTTTT. Translating gives CASSLKGQNTGELFF.

The genes are TRBV9 and TRBJ2-3; 12 bases align to TRBD2. With V trimmed by 4 bases and J by 0 bases, 3 bases remained unmatched. CDR3 size: 16 residues. In germline, CDR1 is SGDLS, CDR2 YYNGEE. The CDR3 DNA follows: TGTGCCAGCAGCCTTGGGACTAGCGGGAGCACAGATACGCAGTATTTT. This encodes CASSLGTSGSTDTQYF.

V gene TRBV11-2 combines with J gene TRBJ2-1; the D gene is possibly TRBD2 (6 bases). Germline V gene data show CDR1 as SGHAT and CDR2 as FQNNGV. Trimming shortened V by 0 bases and J by 15 bases, and 15 bases separated the two germline ends. The CDR3 length is 13 residues. CDR3: CASSLDPSGVMFF. DNA of the CDR3: TGTGCCAGCAGCTTAGATCCGTCGGGAGTTATGTTCTTC.

The chain is built from TRBV5-6 and TRBJ2-7, with 9 bases identical to TRBD2. After removal of 2 bases from V and 9 bases from J, the junction contained 6 bases not matched to a gene. Per the germline V gene, CDR1 is SGHDT and CDR2 is YYEEEE. The CDR3 spans 13 residues. The CDR3 loop reads CASSLTASGMQYF. CDR3 bases: TGTGCCAGCAGCTTAACGGCTAGCGGGATGCAGTACTTC.

The gene calls are TRBV7-2 and TRBJ2-2; tentative D call: TRBD1 (6 bases). This CDR3 has 15 residues. Trimming removed 3 bases from V and 7 bases from J, with 15 bases in between. The germline gives CDR1 SGHTA, CDR2 FQGNSA. In DNA form, the CDR3 reads TGTGCCAGCAGCTTCCGACAGGTCTCAGGCGGGGAGCTGTTTTTT. Its protein product is CASSFRQVSGGELFF.

This clone appeared a single time. The V and J genes are TRBV5-4 and TRBJ1-1, with 7 bases aligning to TRBD1. This CDR3 is built from 14 residues. The germline CDR1 and CDR2 sequences are SGHNT and YYREEE (reference sequence). The V and J ends lost 2 bases and 3 bases, in that order; junction bases with no gene match: 4. CDR3 residues: CASSFIGGDTEAFF. The CDR3 nucleotides read TGTGCCAGCAGCTTTATAGGGGGCGACACTGAAGCTTTCTTT.

The CDR3 region is CASSRTGFADTQYF. The CDR3 DNA reads as TGTGCCAGCAGCAGGACAGGGTTCGCAGATACGCAGTATTTT. This chain connects TRBV5-4 to TRBJ2-3; 8 bases map to TRBD1. This CDR3 spans 14 amino acids. Trimming at V came to 4 bases and at J to 4 bases, leaving 5 bases not matched to a gene. Germline V CDR1 and CDR2: SGHNT, YYREEE (reference sequence).

This chain uses TRBV19 with TRBJ2-3, with 11 positions matching TRBD2. Germline-derived CDR1 and CDR2 are LNHDA and SQIVND (reference sequence). The length of the CDR3 is 16 residues. V dropped 6 bases and J dropped 1; count of bases not matched to a gene: 6. CDR3 coding DNA: TGTGCCAGTAGCCGCAGACTAGCGGGACGCACAGATACGCAGTATTTT. It translates to CASSRRLAGRTDTQYF.

The J gene is TRBJ2-1, the V gene TRBV7-2, with 7 bases fitting TRBD2. CDR1 SGHTA and CDR2 FQGNSA come from the germline V gene. Losses at the gene ends were 3 bases for V and 0 bases for J; bases not matched to a gene: 5. The CDR3 has 16 amino acids. The CDR3 coding sequence is TGTGCCAGCAGCTTCTGGGGCGGGAGCTCCTACAATGAGCAGTTCTTC. This codes for CASSFWGGSSYNEQFF.